Each of the 7 T cell receptor beta chains below was sequenced from the same sample in a study of neurological immune-mediated disorders. TCRdb passed the 5' RACE reads through MiXCR, listing each CDR3 protein once. The sample contains roughly 100,000 distinct CDR3 sequences, 9.5% to 14% of which appear only once. Specified time point: longitudinal time-point 3. Specimen: PBMCs. The receptors stem from a female donor with HTLV-1-associated myelopathy (HAM/TSP).

This clonotype has at least ten counts. The chain is built from TRBV21-1 and TRBJ2-5. TRBV21-1 is annotated as a pseudogene. The CDR3 has 13 residues. The CDR3 loop is CASTSRSSETQYF. The CDR3 coding sequence is TGTGCCAGCACCTCAAGAAGTTCAGAGACCCAGTACTTC.

This clonotype was detected only a few times. This chain links TRBV12-3 or TRBV12-4 with TRBJ2-7, with D uncertain. The germline V and J ends were trimmed by 3 bases and 3 bases, with 12 bases remaining between them. This CDR3 spans 14 amino acids. The CDR3 DNA follows: TGTGCCAGCAGTTTTCTTTTAGAGCACTACGAGCAGTACTTC. Translated, it gives CASSFLLEHYEQYF.

This clonotype appeared many times. V and J are TRBV5-6 and TRBJ2-5; possibly TRBD2 for D (7 bases). The V and J ends lost 4 bases and 1 base respectively, with 14 bases between them. Germline CDR1 SGHDT, CDR2 YYEEEE. This CDR3 contains 15 residues. CDR3 sequence reads: CASSPGGAGQETQYF. CDR3 coding DNA: TGTGCCAGCAGCCCTGGGGGGGCAGGCCAAGAGACCCAGTACTTC.

This clonotype has ten or more counts. V is TRBV28 and J is TRBJ2-2, with TRBD1 as a possible D gene (5 bases). The length of the CDR3 is 13 residues. Germline V lookup: CDR1 MDHEN, CDR2 SYDVKM. Trimming removed 8 bases at V and 1 base at J, with 8 bases between. DNA of the CDR3: TGTGCCAGCCGCACAGGGAACACCGGGGAGCTGTTTTTT. Translated, it gives CASRTGNTGELFF.

The sample holds many counts of this clonotype. The genes are TRBV5-5 and TRBJ2-1, with D possibly being TRBD2 (6 bases). The germline V gene encodes CDR1 SGHKS and CDR2 YYEKEE (reference sequence). The CDR3 covers 15 residues. V lost 3 bases and J 8 bases, leaving 18 bases between the germline ends. CDR3 sequence reads: CASSSRGRGVDEQFF. The CDR3 DNA sequence: TGTGCCAGCAGCTCCCGGGGACGCGGGGTCGATGAGCAGTTCTTC.

This clonotype was seen repeatedly, ten times or more. The chain combines TRBV20-1 with TRBJ2-2; D is perhaps TRBD2 (5 bases). Per germline, CDR1 DFQATT and CDR2 SNEGSKA (reference sequence). Trimming cost V 0 bases and J 1 base, with 9 bases left between them. The CDR3 consists of 15 residues. CDR3 sequence reads: CSARDGRGNTGELFF. For the CDR3, the DNA is TGCAGTGCTAGAGATGGCCGGGGGAACACCGGGGAGCTGTTTTTT.

This clonotype was seen at least ten times. The chain carries TRBV7-2 and TRBJ2-4; 8 nucleotides line up with TRBD2. The CDR3 totals 17 residues. CDR1 is SGHTA, CDR2 FQGNSA, per germline. The J segment lost 2 bases and the V segment lost 5 bases, leaving 11 bases of the junction unmatched. This CDR3 is CASSMVAGGLSKNIQYF. In nucleotides, the CDR3 is TGTGCCAGCAGCATGGTCGCGGGGGGTCTCTCCAAAAACATTCAGTACTTC.